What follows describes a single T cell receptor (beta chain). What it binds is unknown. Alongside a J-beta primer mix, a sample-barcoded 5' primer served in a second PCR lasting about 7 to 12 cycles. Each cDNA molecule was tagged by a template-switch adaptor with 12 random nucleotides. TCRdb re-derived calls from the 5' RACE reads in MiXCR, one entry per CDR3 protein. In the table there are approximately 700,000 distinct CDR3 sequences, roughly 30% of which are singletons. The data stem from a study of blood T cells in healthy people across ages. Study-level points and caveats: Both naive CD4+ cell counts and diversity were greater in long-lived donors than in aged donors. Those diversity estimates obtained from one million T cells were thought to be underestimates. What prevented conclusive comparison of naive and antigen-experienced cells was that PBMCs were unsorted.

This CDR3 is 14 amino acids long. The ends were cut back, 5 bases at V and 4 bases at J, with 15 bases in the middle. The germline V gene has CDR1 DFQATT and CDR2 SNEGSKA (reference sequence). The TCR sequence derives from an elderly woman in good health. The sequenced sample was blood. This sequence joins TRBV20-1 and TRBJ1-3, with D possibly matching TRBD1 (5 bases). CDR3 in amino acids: CSAWGRSSGNTIYF. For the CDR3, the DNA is TGCAGTGCTTGGGGCAGATCATCCGGAAACACCATATATTTT.